Here is one TCR beta chain with its context. This clonotype was detected only a few times. The antigen it recognizes is unknown. No quality values exist for individual bases; no much larger clone is one base distant. This specimen comes from a study of response to subunit inactivated influenza vaccine (dated by TCRdb to the late 2010s). As for the study more broadly: To follow how T cells responded to a trivalent subunit inactivated influenza vaccine, the researchers relied on deep quantitative profiling of the T cell receptor repertoire.

Compared with germline, V lacks 4 bases and J lacks 4 bases; bases without a gene match: 11. The CDR3 starts with the cysteine, ends with the phenylalanine, and has 16 residues. Only the CDR3 portion is preserved as DNA: 48 bases, with reading frame beginning at the first base. The germline V gene encodes CDR1 SGHRS and CDR2 YFSETQ. Study-wide findings and limitations: According to the authors, only a limited number of new T cells may be recruited by each seasonal influenza vaccination.

The library was generated by RT-PCR. The sample was run on an Illumina HiSeq 2500. TCRdb itself trimmed the public reads at Q25 with fastp, ran MiXCR and retained productive beta chains. CDR3 protein sequences are deduplicated, and each keeps its most common genes and DNA. Counted in this sample were hundreds of thousands of distinct CDR3 sequences; more than 11% of them appeared once. 6.5% to 8.5% of the sample goes to the ten largest clones. This sequence uses TRBV5-1 and TRBJ2-3, with 8 bases aligning to TRBD1. The sequence was obtained from a man aged 50 to 59 who received an inactivated influenza vaccine. Donor details come from another sample of the same person, matched by shared clones. The source was PBMCs from blood, collected roughly 15 days before vaccination. In nucleotides, the sequence is TGCGCCAGCAGCGCCGGACAGGGAAAGGGTGCAGATACGCAGTATTTT. This codes for CASSAGQGKGADTQYF.